These 13 T cell receptor beta chains originate from one sample sequenced in a study of T cell clonality in common variable immunodeficiency. Method: immunoSEQ multiplex PCR; TCRdb's copy keeps in-frame clones and lacks some. The sample presents around 57,000 clones, none singletons. Sequenced material: peripheral blood mononuclear cells. The receptors shown here come from a person aged 18-70 years in good health.

The table lists this clone with many counts. From the germline J gene comes the end of the CDR3, since the read stops 3 residues before it. V gene TRBV10-1 combines with J gene TRBJ1-4; D call uncertain. CDR3 length equals 14 residues. The germline V and J ends were trimmed by 7 bases and 0 bases, with 9 bases remaining between them. In germline, CDR1 is WNHNN, CDR2 SYGVQD (reference sequence). CDR3 region: CASTHGATNEKLFF. The CDR3 DNA, read in part, is TGCGCCAGCACCCACGGTGCAACTAATGAAAAA.

Note on this clone: A read error is likely here: a far larger clone is one base away. The read halts 3 residues ahead of the CDR3 end, with the missing end drawn from the germline J gene. Other DNA sequences within the sample encode an identical CDR3. The V call is TRBV6-2 or TRBV6-3, the J call TRBJ2-5; TRBD2 matches at 11 bases. This CDR3 has 17 residues. Germline values: CDR1 MNHEY, CDR2 SVGEGT. Trimming removed 2 bases from V and 5 bases from J; junction bases left unmatched: 10. The CDR3 is CASSYHTSGRNQETQYF. The part of the CDR3 DNA that was read is TGTGCCAGCAGTTACCACACTAGCGGGAGAAATCAGGAGACC.

This clone came up many times. The CDR3 sequence is CASSLGIYYTDTQYF. The sequenced CDR3 bases are TGTGCCAGCAGCTTAGGGATTTACTACACAGATACG. This chain connects TRBV7-2 to TRBJ2-3; no reliable D call. From the germline J gene comes the end of the CDR3, since the read stops 3 residues before it. CDR3 length: 15 amino acids. The V and J ends lost 1 base and 2 bases respectively, with 10 bases between them. Per the germline V gene, CDR1 is SGHTA and CDR2 is FQGNSA.

This clone was seen at least ten times. With the read ending 3 residues before the CDR3 end, the germline J gene is used to fill in that end. The sample carries other DNA sequences with the same CDR3. V is TRBV7-9 and J is TRBJ2-3, with D possibly TRBD1 on 5 matching bases. There are 14 residues in the CDR3. V shed 3 bases and J shed 0 bases, with 7 bases lying between them. The germline V gene has CDR1 SEHNR and CDR2 FQNEAQ (reference sequence). The CDR3 spells CASSFQGSTDTQYF. The CDR3 bases that were read are TGTGCCAGCAGCTTCCAGGGTAGCACAGATACG.

This clone came up many times. The DNA ends 3 residues before the CDR3 does, and the rest of the CDR3 is filled in from the germline J gene. The rearrangement links TRBV29-1 to TRBJ2-1; 11 bases align to TRBD2. From germline, CDR1 is SQVTM and CDR2 ANQGSEA. V was pared by 4 bases and J by 8 bases, with 13 bases of the junction left unmatched. CDR3 size: 16 residues. The chain's CDR3 is CSVVSQGSSGRYEQFF. CDR3 bases read: TGCAGCGTTGTATCCCAGGGTTCTAGCGGGAGGTATGAG.

This clone was detected only a few times. Relative to the germline gene, one junction end is altered; a read error may explain this. Read data end 3 residues before the CDR3 end; the end is taken from the germline J gene. This rearrangement joins TRBV7-9 to TRBJ2-7; D is unclear. Germline CDR1 is SEHNR and CDR2 is FQNEAQ (reference sequence). The CDR3 contains 13 residues. The CDR3 loop is CSSSLSSAYEQYF. The sequenced part of the CDR3 DNA is TGTTCCAGCAGCTTAAGTTCGGCCTACGAG. Variable domain in full (rest from reference TRBV7-9 and TRBJ2-7): DTGVSQNPRHKITKRGQNVTFRCDPISEHNRLYWYRQTLGQGPEFLTYFQNEAQLEKSRLLSDRFSAERPKGSFSTLEIQRTEQGDSAMYLCSSSLSSAYEQYFGPGTRLTVT.

This clone appeared many times. The CDR3 is cut off 3 residues early in the read; its end comes from the germline J gene. The chain carries TRBV2 and TRBJ2-5; TRBD2 matches at 10 bases. The germline gives CDR1 SNHLY, CDR2 FYNNEI. Trimming cost V 8 bases and J 5 bases; bases outside gene matches: 8. This CDR3 is built from 14 residues. Incomplete CDR3 DNA: TGTGCCAGCCAAGGACTAGCGGTTGGGGAGACC. It translates to CASQGLAVGET. The CDR3 in full is CASQGLAVGETQYF.

This clone was counted at least ten times. The read comes to an end 3 residues before the CDR3 does, leaving the germline J gene to fill in the end. The chain uses TRBV19 and TRBJ1-1; possibly TRBD1 for D (6 bases). The CDR3 has 14 residues. Germline loops: CDR1 LNHDA, CDR2 SQIVND (reference sequence). The CDR3 DNA, read in part, is TGTGCCAGTAGCCCAACCCGGGACATACTCAAG. Translating gives CASSPTRDILK. The whole CDR3 sequence reads CASSPTRDILKAFF.

The sample holds many counts of this clone. The read stops 3 residues short of the end of the CDR3; the missing end is completed from the germline J gene. V and J are TRBV15 and TRBJ1-1, with D possibly TRBD1 on 5 matching bases. This CDR3 spans 14 amino acids. CDR1 is LNHNV, CDR2 YYDKDF, per germline (reference sequence). The V gene lost 0 bases and the J gene lost 5 bases, with 10 bases spanning the gap. The sequenced CDR3 bases are TGTGCCACCAGCAGAGATAGGGGATGGACTGAA. Its protein product is CATSRDRGWTE. The CDR3, in full, reads CATSRDRGWTEAFF. Filled out from reference TRBV15 and TRBJ1-1, the complete variable domain reads DAMVIQNPRYQVTQFGKPVTLSCSQTLNHNVMYWYQQKSSQAPKLLFHYYDKDFNNEADTPDNFQSRRPNTSFCFLDIRSPGLGDTAMYLCATSRDRGWTEAFFGQGTRLTVV.

This clone was counted at least ten times. The CDR3 is cut off 3 residues early in the read; its end comes from the germline J gene. The chain couples TRBV28 to TRBJ2-5; 8 positions match TRBD2. The CDR3 length is 14 residues. From germline, CDR1 is MDHEN and CDR2 SYDVKM. Trimming cost V 4 bases and J 5 bases; bases outside gene matches: 6. CDR3 bases read: TGTGCCAGCAGTTCCGGACTAGCTAGGGAGACC. Its protein is CASSSGLARET. The complete CDR3 reads CASSSGLARETQYF. Drawing the rest from reference TRBV28 and TRBJ2-5, the complete variable domain is DVKVTQSSRYLVKRTGEKVFLECVQDMDHENMFWYRQDPGLGLRLIYFSYDVKMKEKGDIPEGYSVSREKKERFSLILESASTNQTSMYLCASSSGLARETQYFGPGTRLLVL.

The table lists this clone with many counts. The read gets to within 3 residues of the CDR3 end, and the germline J gene fills in the rest. The chain has TRBV5-6 and TRBJ1-4, with D perhaps matching TRBD1 (6 bases). This CDR3 has 14 amino acids. In germline, CDR1 is SGHDT, CDR2 YYEEEE. Trimming removed 4 bases at V and 2 bases at J, with 9 bases between. This CDR3 reads CASSIQGTNEKLFF. Partial CDR3 DNA: TGTGCCAGCAGCATACAGGGTACTAATGAAAAA.

This clone was counted many times. The CDR3 extends 3 residues past the end of the read, so its final part is completed from the germline J gene. The rearrangement uses TRBV5-1 and TRBJ2-2; TRBD1 matches at 7 bases. The germline V gene has CDR1 SGHRS and CDR2 YFSETQ. The junction had 4 bases not matched to a gene; V was cut back by 4 bases and J by 1 base. The CDR3 is 15 amino acids. This CDR3 reads CASSPRTGNTGELFF. CDR3 bases read: TGCGCCAGCAGCCCGCGGACAGGGAACACCGGGGAG.

This clone was detected ten times or more. The sequenced CDR3 bases are TGTGCCAGCAGCCTCAGGGGGCCATCCTACGAG. Translated: CASSLRGPSYE. The full CDR3 protein reads CASSLRGPSYEQYF. The chain employs TRBV28 and TRBJ2-7; 8 nucleotides match TRBD1. The read falls 3 residues short of the CDR3 end, and the missing part is taken from the germline J gene. The CDR3 is 14 residues long. V lost 6 bases, J lost 1 base, and 5 bases stayed unmatched. Germline V gene sequence: CDR1 MDHEN, CDR2 SYDVKM. The full variable domain, completed using reference TRBV28 and TRBJ2-7, is DVKVTQSSRYLVKRTGEKVFLECVQDMDHENMFWYRQDPGLGLRLIYFSYDVKMKEKGDIPEGYSVSREKKERFSLILESASTNQTSMYLCASSLRGPSYEQYFGPGTRLTVT.